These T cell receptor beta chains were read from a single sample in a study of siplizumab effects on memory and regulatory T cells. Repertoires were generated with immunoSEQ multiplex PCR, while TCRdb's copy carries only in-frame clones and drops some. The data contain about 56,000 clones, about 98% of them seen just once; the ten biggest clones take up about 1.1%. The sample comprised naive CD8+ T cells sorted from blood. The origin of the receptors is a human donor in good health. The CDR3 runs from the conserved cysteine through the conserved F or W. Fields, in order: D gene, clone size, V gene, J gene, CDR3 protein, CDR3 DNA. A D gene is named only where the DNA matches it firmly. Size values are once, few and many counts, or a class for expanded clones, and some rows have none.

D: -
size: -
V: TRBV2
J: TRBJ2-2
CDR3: CASRHYKPDGRELFF
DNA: TGTGCCAGCAGACACTACAAACCAGATGGCCGGGAGCTGTTTTTT

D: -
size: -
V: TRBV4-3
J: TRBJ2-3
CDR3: CASSQDRARGSFTDTQYF
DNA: TGCGCCAGCAGCCAAGATCGCGCCAGGGGATCTTTCACAGATACGCAGTATTTT

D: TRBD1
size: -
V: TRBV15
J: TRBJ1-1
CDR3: CATSRDRTRTGGAGTEAFF
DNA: TGTGCCACCAGCAGAGACAGAACTAGGACAGGGGGCGCGGGTACTGAAGCTTTCTTT

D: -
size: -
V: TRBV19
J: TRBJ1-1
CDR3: CASSAARRMNTEAFF
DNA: TGTGCCAGTAGTGCGGCACGGAGAATGAACACTGAAGCTTTCTTT

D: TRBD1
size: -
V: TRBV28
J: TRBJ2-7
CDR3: CASSFGTGRSYEQYF
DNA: TGTGCCAGCAGTTTCGGGACAGGGCGCTCCTACGAGCAGTACTTC

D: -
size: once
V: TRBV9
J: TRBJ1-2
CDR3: CASSTSDGGSRGYTF
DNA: TGTGCCAGCAGCACCTCGGACGGAGGTTCCAGAGGCTACACCTTC

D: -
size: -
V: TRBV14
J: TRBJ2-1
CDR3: CASSQVRAGQEQFF
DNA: TGTGCCAGCAGCCAAGTCCGAGCGGGACAGGAGCAGTTCTTC

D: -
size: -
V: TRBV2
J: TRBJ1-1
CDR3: CASRGTEAFF
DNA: TGTGCCAGCAGGGGAACTGAAGCTTTCTTT

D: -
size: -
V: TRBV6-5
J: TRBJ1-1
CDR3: CASSPTVNTEAFF
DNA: TGTGCCAGCAGCCCTACAGTGAACACTGAAGCTTTCTTT

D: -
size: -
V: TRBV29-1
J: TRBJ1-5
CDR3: CSAGSNQPQHF
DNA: TGCAGCGCTGGGTCTAATCAGCCCCAGCATTTT

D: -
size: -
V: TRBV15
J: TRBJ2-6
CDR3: CATSREWAGGANVLTF
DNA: TGTGCCACCAGCAGAGAGTGGGCAGGTGGGGCCAACGTCCTGACTTTC

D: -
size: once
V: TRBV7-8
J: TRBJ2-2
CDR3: CASSSTGPRTGELFF
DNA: TGTGCCAGCAGCTCGACTGGACCCCGTACCGGGGAGCTGTTTTTT

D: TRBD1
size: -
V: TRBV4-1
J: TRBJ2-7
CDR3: CASSQVQGQAYEQYF
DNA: TGCGCCAGCAGCCAAGTCCAAGGACAGGCCTACGAGCAGTACTTC

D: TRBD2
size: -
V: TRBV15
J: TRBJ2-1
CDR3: CATRREVYNEQFF
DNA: TGTGCCACGAGGCGGGAGGTCTACAATGAGCAGTTCTTC

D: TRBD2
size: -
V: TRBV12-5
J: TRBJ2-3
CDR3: CASGLAVTSGDSTDTQYF
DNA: TGTGCTAGTGGTTTGGCAGTGACTAGCGGGGACAGCACAGATACGCAGTATTTT

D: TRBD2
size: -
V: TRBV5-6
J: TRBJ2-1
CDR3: CASNPVGLGSITYNEQFF
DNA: TGTGCCAGCAACCCGGTGGGACTAGGGAGCATCACCTACAATGAGCAGTTCTTC

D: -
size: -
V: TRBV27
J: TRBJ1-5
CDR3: CASSLSDSNQPQHF
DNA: TGTGCCAGCAGTTTATCAGATAGCAATCAGCCCCAGCATTTT